This T cell receptor (beta chain) originates from a study of blood T cell repertoires in COVID-19. At the level of the study: The United States, Italy and Spain supplied acute and convalescent COVID-19 samples. PBMCs, B-cell-depleted T cells, or T cells were the source of the cDNA or gDNA that made up the material.

Source study methods: Amplification from reference gene primers served as the basis for estimated nucleated cell counts. The data were produced by immunoSEQ multiplex PCR, yet TCRdb's version contains in-frame clones alone and is incomplete. V and J calls and clone size are copied from that table; D and trimming were computed from the DNA. Of tens of thousands of clones in the sample, 79% were seen once. Germline CDR1 LGHNA, CDR2 YNFKEQ. The CDR3 has 14 amino acids. Trimming took 1 base from V and 8 from J, leaving 11 bases between them. The sequencing input was peripheral blood. The origin of this receptor is a human donor in a cohort sampled during active COVID-19. The chain uses TRBV4-2 and TRBJ1-4; D might be TRBD1 (6 bases). The CDR3 bases are TGTGCCAGCAGCCAAGGAACAGGGAACGAAAAACTGTTTTTT. It codes for CASSQGTGNEKLFF.